These 16 T cell receptor beta chains were all obtained from the same sample, sequenced in a study of blood T cell repertoires in COVID-19. Sequenced by immunoSEQ multiplex PCR; TCRdb stores in-frame clones only, minus some. The sample includes more than 140,000 clones, more than 65% of them seen just once. Input material: peripheral blood. Receptor source: a woman aged 50 to 65 in a cohort sampled during active or convalescent COVID-19.

The rearrangement joins TRBV9 to TRBJ2-2; D might be TRBD1 (7 bases). Trimming removed 3 bases at V and 0 bases at J, with 9 bases between. The CDR3 consists of 15 residues. Germline V gene sequence: CDR1 SGDLS, CDR2 YYNGEE. The CDR3 protein is CASSGRGANTGELFF. Written as DNA, the CDR3 is TGTGCCAGCAGCGGCAGGGGGGCGAACACCGGGGAGCTGTTTTTT.

The rearrangement links TRBV4-1 to TRBJ2-7; 7 bases are shared with TRBD2. J gave up 4 bases and V 2 bases, and 5 bases lay outside the gene matches. The CDR3 runs 14 residues. The germline V gene has CDR1 MGHRA and CDR2 YSYEKL. The CDR3 spells CASSQISGVYEQYF. For the CDR3, the DNA is TGCGCCAGCAGCCAAATAAGCGGGGTATACGAGCAGTACTTC.

The chain carries TRBV18 and TRBJ1-3; TRBD1 matches at 7 bases. The CDR3 has 18 amino acids. Germline trimming cut 6 bases from V and 0 bases from J; bases unmatched to any gene: 14. The germline V gene encodes CDR1 KGHSH and CDR2 LQKENI. The CDR3 region has the DNA TGTGCCAGCTCTTACACCCTGGGACAGATAGTCTCTGGAAACACCATATATTTT. This sequence encodes CASSYTLGQIVSGNTIYF. Filled out from reference TRBV18 and TRBJ1-3, the complete variable domain reads NAGVMQNPRHLVRRRGQEARLRCSPMKGHSHVYWYRQLPEEGLKFMVYLQKENIIDESGMPKERFSAEFPKEGPSILRIQQVVRGDSAAYFCASSYTLGQIVSGNTIYFGEGSWLTVV.

V usage is TRBV19 and J usage is TRBJ2-1, with 9 bases that match TRBD1. Trimming removed 10 bases from V and 5 bases from J; junction bases left unmatched: 12. The germline CDR1 and CDR2 sequences are LNHDA and SQIVND (reference sequence). The length of the CDR3 is 15 residues. The CDR3 DNA reads as TGTGCCACTGCCATCCCGGGACAGGGAAACAATGAGCAGTTCTTC. This translates into CATAIPGQGNNEQFF.

A few counts support this clone. The V gene is TRBV20-1, the J gene TRBJ1-2, with a tentative D call TRBD1 (5 bases). Trimming shortened V by 8 bases and J by 5 bases, and 12 bases separated the two germline ends. Germline assignment: CDR1 DFQATT and CDR2 SNEGSKA (reference sequence). The CDR3 has 11 residues. CDR3 sequence reads: CSWDRGYGYTF. The CDR3 DNA sequence: TGCAGTTGGGACCGGGGGTATGGCTACACCTTC.

The V gene is TRBV4-3, the J gene TRBJ2-2, with D possibly TRBD2 on 6 matching bases. The CDR3 runs 16 residues. Germline CDR1 and CDR2: LGHNA and YSLEER. Trimming removed 0 bases from V and 6 bases from J, with 14 bases in between. This chain's CDR3 is CASSQDRRAWAGELFF. In DNA, the CDR3 is TGCGCCAGCAGCCAAGATAGGAGGGCCTGGGCCGGGGAGCTGTTTTTT.

J is TRBJ1-2 and V is TRBV5-4; 8 nucleotides match TRBD1. The V gene end was trimmed by 4 bases and the J gene end by 0 bases; junction bases not matched to a gene: 5. CDR3 length: 15 amino acids. Germline CDR1 is SGHNT and CDR2 is YYREEE (reference sequence). The CDR3 bases are TGTGCCAGCAGCAGACAGGGGACTACTAACTATGGCTACACCTTC. This encodes CASSRQGTTNYGYTF.

This chain connects TRBV27 to TRBJ1-1; D possibly corresponds to TRBD1 (6 bases). The CDR3 has 12 amino acids. The germline V and J ends were trimmed by 7 bases and 5 bases, with 11 bases remaining between them. CDR1 is MNHEY and CDR2 is SMNVEV in the germline V gene (reference sequence). As DNA, the CDR3 is TGTGCCAGCAACTCAAGGGGGACTGAAGCTTTCTTT. The encoded protein is CASNSRGTEAFF.

The chain links TRBV7-2 to TRBJ2-3, with 11 bases identical to TRBD2. V lost 5 bases, J lost 2 bases, and 12 bases stayed unmatched. This CDR3 has 18 amino acids. Per the germline V gene, CDR1 is SGHTA and CDR2 is FQGNSA. The CDR3 is CASSPGWLAGGFTDTQYF. DNA for the CDR3: TGTGCCAGCAGCCCCGGGTGGCTAGCGGGGGGTTTCACAGATACGCAGTATTTT. The entire variable domain, with the rest obtained from reference TRBV7-2 and TRBJ2-3, is as follows: GAGVSQSPSNKVTEKGKDVELRCDPISGHTALYWYRQSLGQGLEFLIYFQGNSAPDKSGLPSDRFSAERTGGSVSTLTIQRTQQEDSAVYLCASSPGWLAGGFTDTQYFGPGTRLTVL.

The genes are TRBV18 and TRBJ2-3, with 13 nucleotides matching TRBD2. Germline V gene sequence: CDR1 KGHSH, CDR2 LQKENI. The CDR3 contains 17 residues. The trim removed 2 bases at V and 2 bases at J, leaving 4 bases unmatched. The CDR3 sequence is CASSPRLAGGYTDTQYF. Written as DNA, the CDR3 is TGTGCCAGCTCACCAAGACTAGCGGGGGGCTACACAGATACGCAGTATTTT.

This clone was observed a few times. V usage is TRBV3-1 (or the pseudogene TRBV3-2) and J usage is TRBJ2-3, with 7 bases aligning to TRBD1. The CDR3 is 15 amino acids. The V segment lost 5 bases and the J segment 3 bases; nucleotides outside the gene matches: 8. The germline V gene has CDR1 LGHDT and CDR2 YNNKEL (reference sequence). CDR3 in DNA: TGTGCCAGCAGCAATGGACCGGGACAGACAGATACGCAGTATTTT. Protein: CASSNGPGQTDTQYF.

The rearrangement links TRBV3-1 (or the pseudogene TRBV3-2) to TRBJ1-3; D possibly corresponds to TRBD1 (6 bases). Germline lookup yields CDR1 LGHDT and CDR2 YNNKEL (reference sequence). The CDR3 loop spans 15 amino acids. Trimming stripped 8 bases from V and 5 bases from J, with 19 bases between. This CDR3 is CASSSPRGNRNTIYF. The CDR3, as DNA: TGTGCCAGCTCCTCCCCGAGGGGGAATAGAAACACCATATATTTT.

V usage is TRBV27 and J usage is TRBJ2-3; the D gene is possibly TRBD2 (7 bases). The length of the CDR3 is 15 residues. Germline-derived CDR1 and CDR2 are MNHEY and SMNVEV (reference sequence). Between the trimmed V and J ends, which lost 2 bases and 0 bases, there was a span of 9 bases. CDR3 sequence reads: CASSLRGGSTDTQYF. The CDR3 region has the DNA TGTGCCAGCAGTTTAAGGGGGGGAAGCACAGATACGCAGTATTTT.

V is TRBV5-4 and J is TRBJ1-5, with a weak D call TRBD1 (6 bases). The CDR3 has 16 amino acids. The V end was cut by 7 bases, the J end by 4 bases, with 21 bases between. Germline CDR1 is SGHNT and CDR2 is YYREEE (reference sequence). The CDR3 nucleotides are TGTGCCAGCGGGTGGGGGGGCCGGCTAGATAATCAGCCCCAGCATTTT. Amino acid sequence: CASGWGGRLDNQPQHF.

This clone was picked up a small number of times. V is TRBV5-4 and J is TRBJ2-3; TRBD1 matches 8 bases. J lost 1 base, V lost 0 bases, and 4 bases had no gene match. The CDR3 covers 16 residues. Germline CDR1 and CDR2: SGHNT and YYREEE (reference sequence). The CDR3 region has the DNA TGTGCCAGCAGCTTGGCGGTGACAGGGGGCACAGATACGCAGTATTTT. It encodes CASSLAVTGGTDTQYF. The full variable domain, in which reference TRBV5-4 and TRBJ2-3 provide the parts outside the CDR3, is ETGVTQSPTHLIKTRGQQVTLRCSSQSGHNTVSWYQQALGQGPQFIFQYYREEENGRGNFPPRFSGLQFPNYSSELNVNALELDDSALYLCASSLAVTGGTDTQYFGPGTRLTVL.

V and J are TRBV19 and TRBJ1-6; a weak D match, TRBD1 (5 bases). The CDR3 spans 14 residues. The V gene's germline CDR1 is LNHDA and CDR2 SQIVND (reference sequence). Between the trimmed V and J ends, which lost 4 bases and 7 bases, there was a span of 11 bases. The CDR3 sequence: CASSTRGWNSPLHF. The CDR3 nucleotides read TGTGCCAGTAGTACTAGGGGCTGGAATTCACCCCTCCACTTT.